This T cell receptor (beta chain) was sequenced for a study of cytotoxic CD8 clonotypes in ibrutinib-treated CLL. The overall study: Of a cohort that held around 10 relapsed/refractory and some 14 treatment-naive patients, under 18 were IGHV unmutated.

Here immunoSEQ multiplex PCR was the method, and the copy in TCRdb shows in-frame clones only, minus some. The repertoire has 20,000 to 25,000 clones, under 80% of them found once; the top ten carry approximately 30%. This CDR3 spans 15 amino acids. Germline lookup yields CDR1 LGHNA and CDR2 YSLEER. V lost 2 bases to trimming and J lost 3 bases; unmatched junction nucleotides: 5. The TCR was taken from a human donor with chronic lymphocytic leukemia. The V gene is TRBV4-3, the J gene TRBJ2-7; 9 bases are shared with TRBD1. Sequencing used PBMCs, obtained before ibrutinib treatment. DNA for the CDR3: TGCGCCAGCAGCCAACTAGACAGGGGGGACTACGAGCAGTACTTC. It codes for CASSQLDRGDYEQYF.